The 23 T cell receptor beta chains below were found in one sample sequenced in a study of T cells in Graves' hyperthyroidism and ophthalmopathy. Amplified TCR beta CDR3 regions came from RNA transcripts. The study used the HTBI primer set for a first-round RT-PCR of the TCR CDR3. TCRdb called the multiplex PCR reads again in MiXCR, with one record for every CDR3 protein. Here the sample spans approximately 320,000 distinct CDR3 sequences, roughly 17% being singletons. The sequenced sample was blood. The source of these receptors is a man aged 30-40 years with Graves' hyperthyroidism.

There are many counts of this clonotype. The chain carries TRBV10-3 and TRBJ2-7; D gene ambiguous. The CDR3 has 16 amino acids. CDR1 and CDR2 from the germline V gene are ENHRY and SYGVKD. Trimming removed 4 bases from V and 0 bases from J, with 16 bases in between. CDR3 bases: TGTGCCATCAGTGGGGGTTCTTCCCTCAGCTCCTACGAGCAGTACTTC. It yields the protein CAISGGSSLSSYEQYF.

This clonotype has ten or more counts. This chain connects TRBV30 to TRBJ1-2; D not resolved. Trimming left V 0 bases short and J 4 bases short, with 15 bases between. Germline V lookup: CDR1 GTSNPN, CDR2 SVGIG (reference sequence). CDR3 length equals 15 residues. The CDR3 here is CAWSVRNSPLYGYTF. CDR3 nucleotides: TGTGCCTGGAGTGTACGCAACTCTCCGCTCTATGGCTACACCTTC.

The chain combines TRBV2 with TRBJ1-5; maybe TRBD1 (5 bases). Deletions cut 9 bases from V and 2 bases from J, with 14 bases between. The CDR3 has 14 amino acids. CDR1 and CDR2 (germline): SNHLY, FYNNEI. CDR3 sequence (DNA): TGTGCCAGTGGGTTAGAAGGGGGCAATCAGCCCCAGCATTTT. Protein product: CASGLEGGNQPQHF.

In this sample, this clonotype turned up a few times. This could be a read error, since a much larger clone is one nucleotide away. The chain employs TRBV28 and TRBJ1-1; possibly TRBD1 for D (5 bases). The CDR3 extends over 15 amino acids. V was pared by 5 bases and J by 1 base, with 14 bases between. CDR1 and CDR2 (germline): MDHEN, SYDVKM. This chain's CDR3 is CASSEGRITNTEAFF. The CDR3 DNA is TGTGCCAGCAGTGAGGGACGGATCACGAACACTGAAGCTTTCTTT.

This clonotype was detected only a few times. The chain uses TRBV24-1 and TRBJ2-2, with unresolved D. The CDR3 has 14 residues. Germline CDR1 reads KGHDR; CDR2 reads SFDVKD. Deletions cut 2 bases from V and 7 bases from J, with 10 bases between. CDR3 loop: CATSDSRTIGELFF. CDR3 nucleotides: TGTGCCACCAGTGATTCTCGGACCATCGGGGAGCTGTTTTTT.

The CDR3 reads CASSYSGMNTEAFF. CDR3 coding DNA: TGTGCCAGCAGTTACTCGGGCATGAACACTGAAGCTTTCTTT. The chain joins TRBV6-5 to TRBJ1-1; D unresolved. CDR1 is MNHEY and CDR2 is SVGAGI in the germline V gene. The CDR3 loop spans 14 amino acids. The V end lost 0 bases, the J end lost 0 bases, and 5 bases lay between the germline ends.

The table lists this clonotype with many counts. This chain connects TRBV28 to TRBJ2-7; maybe TRBD2 (5 bases). CDR3 length equals 15 residues. Looked up from germline, CDR1 is MDHEN and CDR2 is SYDVKM. Deletions cut 3 bases from V and 5 bases from J, with 17 bases between. This chain's CDR3 is CASSLRRRGSHEQYF. DNA of the CDR3: TGTGCCAGCAGTTTGCGACGCCGCGGGTCCCACGAGCAGTACTTC.

This clonotype was seen at least ten times. The V and J genes are TRBV20-1 and TRBJ1-5, with TRBD1 matching 10 bases. CDR3 length: 18 residues. The V gene's germline CDR1 is DFQATT and CDR2 SNEGSKA (reference sequence). Trimming took 0 bases from V and 6 from J; bases not matched to a gene: 14. The CDR3 bases are TGCAGTGCTAGAGATCTGTCATCCCCGGGACAGGGGAGTCAGCCCCAGCATTTT. Translated, it gives CSARDLSSPGQGSQPQHF.

This clonotype was seen a handful of times. V usage is TRBV5-1 and J usage is TRBJ2-5; TRBD2 matches 9 bases. Germline values: CDR1 SGHRS, CDR2 YFSETQ. V dropped 0 bases and J dropped 1; count of bases not matched to a gene: 4. The CDR3 is 16 residues long. Here the CDR3 DNA reads TGCGCCAGCAGCTTGGGAATAGCGGGGGTCCAAGAGACCCAGTACTTC. Its translation is CASSLGIAGVQETQYF.

This clonotype was counted between two and nine times. The chain joins TRBV30 to TRBJ1-3; D call uncertain. CDR3 size: 11 residues. CDR1 is GTSNPN and CDR2 is SVGIG in the germline V gene (reference sequence). CDR3 sequence (DNA): TGTGCAGGCCTATCTGGAAACACCATATATTTT. Translated: CAGLSGNTIYF. Variable domain in full (rest from reference TRBV30 and TRBJ1-3): SQTIHQWPATLVQPVGSPLSLECTVEGTSNPNLYWYRQAAGRGLQLLFYSVGIGQISSEVPQNLSASRPQDRQFILSSKKLLLSDSGFYLCAGLSGNTIYFGEGSWLTVV.

V usage is TRBV7-2 and J usage is TRBJ2-2; D gene unclear. Per the germline V gene, CDR1 is SGHTA and CDR2 is FQGNSA. The length of the CDR3 is 15 residues. V was shortened by 5 bases and J by 1 base, with 11 bases between the two germline ends. The DNA of the CDR3 is TGTGCCAGCAGCCCCCAGCCCTTGAACACCGGGGAGCTGTTTTTT. Translation: CASSPQPLNTGELFF.

This clonotype showed up just a few times. This rearrangement joins TRBV3-1 to TRBJ1-3; D not resolved. The CDR3 covers 13 residues. Germline-derived CDR1 and CDR2 are LGHDT and YNNKEL (reference sequence). Deletions cut 3 bases from V and 4 bases from J, with 7 bases between. CDR3 loop: CASSHKRGNTIYF. CDR3 bases: TGTGCCAGCAGCCATAAGAGAGGAAACACCATATATTTT.

J is TRBJ1-5 and V is TRBV4-2; 7 nucleotides match TRBD1. The CDR3 has 13 residues. From germline, CDR1 is LGHNA and CDR2 YNFKEQ. Losses at the gene ends were 1 base for V and 8 bases for J; bases not matched to a gene: 2. Here the CDR3 DNA reads TGTGCCAGCAGCCAAGGCAGGGGGGAGCCCCAGCATTTT. Translating gives CASSQGRGEPQHF.

This chain joins TRBV24-1 and TRBJ2-1, with 11 bases that match TRBD2. CDR1 is KGHDR, CDR2 SFDVKD, per germline. The CDR3 sequence is 16 residues long. The V segment lost 5 bases and the J segment 7 bases; nucleotides outside the gene matches: 9. The CDR3 sequence is CATSGVAGGWANEQFF. The CDR3 DNA reads TGTGCCACCAGTGGGGTAGCGGGAGGGTGGGCGAATGAGCAGTTCTTC.

This clonotype was counted between two and nine times. This sequence joins TRBV7-2 and TRBJ1-1; no definite D call. Germline assignment: CDR1 SGHTA and CDR2 FQGNSA. CDR3 length: 14 residues. V shed 2 bases and J shed 0 bases, with 7 bases lying between them. The CDR3 loop is CASSLLGMNTEAFF. The CDR3 DNA follows: TGTGCCAGCAGCTTATTGGGAATGAACACTGAAGCTTTCTTT.

In its sample, this clonotype was seen many times. The J gene is TRBJ1-1, the V gene TRBV11-3; D remains ambiguous. This CDR3 spans 15 amino acids. The ends were cut back, 1 base at V and 4 bases at J, with 13 bases in the middle. Germline CDR1 SGHNT, CDR2 YENEEA. The CDR3 DNA sequence: TGTGCCAGCAGCTTAGCGGCAACCGATGGCACTGAAGCTTTCTTT. As protein: CASSLAATDGTEAFF.

The chain joins TRBV19 to TRBJ1-2; possibly TRBD1 for D (6 bases). Germline lookup yields CDR1 LNHDA and CDR2 SQIVND (reference sequence). This CDR3 contains 15 residues. V gave up 9 bases and J gave up 0 bases, with 17 bases separating them. The DNA for the CDR3 is TGTGCCAGCGGGACAACGGAGTCTTCTAACTATGGCTACACCTTC. This sequence encodes CASGTTESSNYGYTF. Using reference TRBV19 and TRBJ1-2 for the parts outside the CDR3, the full variable domain is DGGITQSPKYLFRKEGQNVTLSCEQNLNHDAMYWYRQDPGQGLRLIYYSQIVNDFQKGDIAEGYSVSREKKESFPLTVTSAQKNPTAFYLCASGTTESSNYGYTFGSGTRLTVV.

The table lists this clonotype with a few counts. The gene calls are TRBV5-1 and TRBJ2-1; D gene uncertain. V dropped 0 bases and J dropped 6 bases, with 16 bases sitting between them. CDR3 length: 16 residues. Germline CDR1 reads SGHRS; CDR2 reads YFSETQ. The CDR3: CASSLVGIIGSNEQFF. The CDR3 DNA reads as TGCGCCAGCAGCTTGGTAGGGATTATAGGGTCCAATGAGCAGTTCTTC.

This clonotype appeared many times. This rearrangement joins TRBV7-2 to TRBJ2-1, with a tentative D call TRBD2 (5 bases). With 0 bases removed from V and 6 bases from J, the gap between germline ends came to 9 bases. The CDR3 is 14 amino acids. Germline CDR1 reads SGHTA; CDR2 reads FQGNSA. The CDR3 reads CASSLALAINEQFF. In DNA, the CDR3 is TGTGCCAGCAGCTTAGCCCTAGCTATCAATGAGCAGTTCTTC.

The sample holds many counts of this clonotype. The rearrangement links TRBV28 to TRBJ2-7; the D is unclear. CDR1 and CDR2 (germline): MDHEN, SYDVKM. The CDR3 sequence is 12 residues long. The germline V and J ends were trimmed by 2 bases and 5 bases, with 7 bases remaining between them. The DNA for the CDR3 is TGTGCCAGCAGTTTAACTCGGGACGAGCAGTACTTC. This translates into CASSLTRDEQYF.

This clonotype was observed at least ten times. This sequence joins TRBV11-2 and TRBJ2-7, with 12 bases lining up with TRBD2. Germline CDR1 and CDR2: SGHAT and FQNNGV. Trimming at V came to 5 bases and at J to 3 bases, leaving 8 bases not matched to a gene. The CDR3 has 16 amino acids. This CDR3 reads CASSARLAGEDYEQYF. CDR3 sequence (DNA): TGTGCCAGCAGCGCCCGACTAGCGGGAGAGGACTACGAGCAGTACTTC.

This clonotype was seen at least ten times. The chain couples TRBV20-1 to TRBJ2-3; D tentatively fits TRBD1 or TRBD2 (5 bases each). The V gene lost 0 bases and the J gene lost 4 bases, with 11 bases spanning the gap. CDR3 length equals 14 residues. Germline V gives CDR1 DFQATT, CDR2 SNEGSKA (reference sequence). The CDR3 region has the DNA TGCAGTGCTAGAGATTACTTGGGGGCAGATACGCAGTATTTT. This encodes CSARDYLGADTQYF.

Remarks on this clonotype: A much larger clone lies one base from this, so it may be a read error. In DNA, the CDR3 is TGTGCCAGCAGTTTAATTACACAGAATACGCAGTATTTT. Its protein product is CASSLITQNTQYF. V usage is TRBV12-3 or TRBV12-4 and J usage is TRBJ2-3; no clear D gene. The V end was cut by 2 bases, the J end by 7 bases, with 10 bases between. The CDR3 is made up of 13 amino acids.